This T cell receptor (beta chain) was documented in a study of shared clonotypes between healthy human individuals. Study results and caveats: In contrast to clonotypes shared by all four donors, non-shared clonotypes had lower generation probabilities.

This CDR3 region has 11 residues. CDR1 and CDR2 from the germline V gene are MNHNS and SASEGT. The ends were cut back, 4 bases at V and 7 bases at J, with 7 bases in the middle. Notes on this clone: The antigen is not known.

Assay used: immunoSEQ multiplex PCR; TCRdb lists only in-frame clones, some missing. The sample includes more than 550,000 clones, around 77% of them seen just once. Sample: memory CD4+ T cells sorted from blood. Noted subset: CD45RA-negative fraction. J is TRBJ2-5 and V is TRBV6-1, with D hard to call. The receptor's source is a woman aged 25 to 45 in good health. As DNA, the CDR3 is TGTGCCAGCAGTGGGTCGAGGACCCAGTACTTC. The encoded protein is CASSGSRTQYF.